The present TCR beta chain was sequenced within a study of blood T cell repertoires in COVID-19. Study as a whole: Samples of COVID-19 (acute and convalescent) were obtained from the United States, Italy and Spain. In each case, the material was cDNA or gDNA derived from T cells, B-cell-depleted T cells, or PBMCs.

There are 14 residues in the CDR3. The germline gives CDR1 SGHRS, CDR2 YFSETQ. Losses at the gene ends were 3 bases for V and 5 bases for J; bases not matched to a gene: 5. Original processing methods: Estimation of nucleated cell counts was performed using reference gene primer amplification. Profiling relied on immunoSEQ multiplex PCR, and the TCRdb table lists in-frame clones only, not all of them. V, J and clone size reflect that table, while D and trimming were determined from the DNA. The sample shows 200,000 to 300,000 clones, 81% of them seen only once. The clonotype originates from a woman older than 75 with acute or convalescent COVID-19. The chain carries TRBV5-1 and TRBJ1-2; the match to TRBD1 covers 9 bases. What was sequenced was peripheral blood. DNA for the CDR3: TGCGCCAGCAGCTCGACAGGGGGACAATATGGCTACACCTTC. As protein: CASSSTGGQYGYTF.